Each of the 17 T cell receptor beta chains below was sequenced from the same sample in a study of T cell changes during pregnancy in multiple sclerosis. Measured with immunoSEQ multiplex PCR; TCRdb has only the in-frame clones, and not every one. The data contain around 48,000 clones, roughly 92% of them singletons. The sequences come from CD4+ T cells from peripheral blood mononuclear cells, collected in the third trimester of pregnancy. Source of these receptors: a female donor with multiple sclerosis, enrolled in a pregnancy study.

CDR3 in DNA: TGTGCCACGGGGAGGCACACAGATACGCAGTATTTT. Its protein product is CATGRHTDTQYF. The J gene is TRBJ2-3, the V gene TRBV7-2; a weak D match, TRBD2 (6 bases). The CDR3 totals 12 residues. The ends were cut back, 10 bases at V and 2 bases at J, with 10 bases in the middle. CDR1 is SGHTA and CDR2 is FQGNSA in the germline V gene. Using reference TRBV7-2 and TRBJ2-3 for the parts outside the CDR3, the full variable domain is GAGVSQSPSNKVTEKGKDVELRCDPISGHTALYWYRQSLGQGLEFLIYFQGNSAPDKSGLPSDRFSAERTGGSVSTLTIQRTQQEDSAVYLCATGRHTDTQYFGPGTRLTVL.

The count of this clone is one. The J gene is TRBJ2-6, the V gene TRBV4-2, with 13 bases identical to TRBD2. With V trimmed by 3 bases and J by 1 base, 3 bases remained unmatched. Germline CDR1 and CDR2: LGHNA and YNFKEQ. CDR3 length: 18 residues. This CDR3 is CASSHTSGRASGANVLTF. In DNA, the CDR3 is TGTGCCAGCAGCCATACTAGCGGGAGGGCATCTGGGGCCAACGTCCTGACTTTC.

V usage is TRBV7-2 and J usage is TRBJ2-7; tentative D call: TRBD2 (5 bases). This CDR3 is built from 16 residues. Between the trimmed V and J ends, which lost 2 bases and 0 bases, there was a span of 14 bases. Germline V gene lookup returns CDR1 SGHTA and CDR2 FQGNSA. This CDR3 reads CASSLQTTLSSYEQYF. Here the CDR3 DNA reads TGTGCCAGCAGCTTACAGACTACCCTAAGCTCCTACGAGCAGTACTTC.

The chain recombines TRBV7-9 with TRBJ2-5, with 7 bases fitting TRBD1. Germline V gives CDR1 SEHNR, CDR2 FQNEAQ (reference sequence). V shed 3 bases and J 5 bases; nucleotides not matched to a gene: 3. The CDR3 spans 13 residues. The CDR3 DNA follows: TGTGCCAGCAGCTTCACAGGGGCGGAGACCCAGTACTTC. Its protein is CASSFTGAETQYF.

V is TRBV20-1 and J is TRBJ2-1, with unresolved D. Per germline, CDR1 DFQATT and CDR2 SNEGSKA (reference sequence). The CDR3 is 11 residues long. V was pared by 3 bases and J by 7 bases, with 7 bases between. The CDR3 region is CSARTHNEQFF. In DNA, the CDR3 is TGCAGTGCTAGGACTCATAATGAGCAGTTCTTC.

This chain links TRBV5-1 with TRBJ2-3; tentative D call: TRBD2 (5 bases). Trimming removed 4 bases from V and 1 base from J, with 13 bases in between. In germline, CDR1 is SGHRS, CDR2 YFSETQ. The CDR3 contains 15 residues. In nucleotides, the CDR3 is TGCGCCAGCAGCCAAGAGGACTCTCGCACAGATACGCAGTATTTT. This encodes CASSQEDSRTDTQYF.

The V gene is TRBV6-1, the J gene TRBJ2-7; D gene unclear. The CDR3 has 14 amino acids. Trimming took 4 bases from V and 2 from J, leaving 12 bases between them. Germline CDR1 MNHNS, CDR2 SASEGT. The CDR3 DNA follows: TGTGCCAGCAGTGGAACGGAGACCCCCTACGAGCAGTACTTC. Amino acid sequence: CASSGTETPYEQYF.

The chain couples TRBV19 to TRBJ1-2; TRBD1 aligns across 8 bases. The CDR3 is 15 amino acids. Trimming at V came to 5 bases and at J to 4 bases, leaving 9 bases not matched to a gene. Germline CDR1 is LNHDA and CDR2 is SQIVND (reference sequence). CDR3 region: CASSPRTGYSYGYTF. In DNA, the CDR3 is TGTGCCAGTAGTCCGCGGACAGGGTACTCCTATGGCTACACCTTC.

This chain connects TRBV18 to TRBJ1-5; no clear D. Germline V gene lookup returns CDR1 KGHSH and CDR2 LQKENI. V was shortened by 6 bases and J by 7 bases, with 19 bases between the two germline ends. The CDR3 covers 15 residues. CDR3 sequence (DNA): TGTGCCAGCTCCCTATACCCCGGGAGTGGCCAGCCCCAGCATTTT. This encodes CASSLYPGSGQPQHF.

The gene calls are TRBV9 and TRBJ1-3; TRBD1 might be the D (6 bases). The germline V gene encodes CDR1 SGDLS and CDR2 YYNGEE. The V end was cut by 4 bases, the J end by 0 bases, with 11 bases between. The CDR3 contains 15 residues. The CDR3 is CASSPQGVSGNTIYF. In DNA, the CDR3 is TGTGCCAGCAGCCCACAGGGAGTCTCTGGAAACACCATATATTTT.

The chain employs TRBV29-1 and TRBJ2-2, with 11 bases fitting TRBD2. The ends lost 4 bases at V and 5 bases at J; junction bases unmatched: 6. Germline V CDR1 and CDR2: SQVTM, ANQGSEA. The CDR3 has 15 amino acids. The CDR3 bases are TGCAGCGTTGGACTAGCGGGAACGCGAACCGGGGAGCTGTTTTTT. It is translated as CSVGLAGTRTGELFF.

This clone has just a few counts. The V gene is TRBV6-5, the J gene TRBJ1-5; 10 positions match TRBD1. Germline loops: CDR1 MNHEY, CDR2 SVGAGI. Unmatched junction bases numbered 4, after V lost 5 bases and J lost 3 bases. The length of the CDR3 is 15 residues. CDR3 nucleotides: TGTGCCAGCAGTAGGGGACAGGGGATCAATCAGCCCCAGCATTTT. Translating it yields CASSRGQGINQPQHF.

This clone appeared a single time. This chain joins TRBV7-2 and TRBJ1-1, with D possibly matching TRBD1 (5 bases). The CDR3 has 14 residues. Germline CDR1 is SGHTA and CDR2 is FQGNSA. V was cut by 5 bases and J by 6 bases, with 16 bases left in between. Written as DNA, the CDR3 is TGTGCCAGCAGCCAAGTTAGGGGTAGGTCTGAAGCTTTCTTT. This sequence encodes CASSQVRGRSEAFF.

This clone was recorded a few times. The CDR3 nucleotides are TGTGCCAGCAGTTCTTTTCCAACCGGGACAGGGGGCAATCAGCCCCAGCATTTT. It codes for CASSSFPTGTGGNQPQHF. The J gene is TRBJ1-5, the V gene TRBV28; 10 bases line up with TRBD1. Germline V CDR1 and CDR2: MDHEN, SYDVKM. V shed 4 bases and J 2 bases; nucleotides not matched to a gene: 11. The CDR3 has 18 residues.

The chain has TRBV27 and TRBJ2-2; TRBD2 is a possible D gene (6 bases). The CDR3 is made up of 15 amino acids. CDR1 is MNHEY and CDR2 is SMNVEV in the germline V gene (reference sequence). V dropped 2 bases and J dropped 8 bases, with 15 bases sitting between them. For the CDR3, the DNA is TGTGCCAGCAGTTTAACCGTAGCGGCGGGGGGGGAGCTGTTTTTT. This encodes CASSLTVAAGGELFF.

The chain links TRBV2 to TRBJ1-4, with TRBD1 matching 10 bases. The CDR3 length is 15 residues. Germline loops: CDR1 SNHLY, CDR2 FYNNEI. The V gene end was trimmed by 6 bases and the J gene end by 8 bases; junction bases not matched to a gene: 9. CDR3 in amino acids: CASSATGGALEKLFF. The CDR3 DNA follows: TGTGCCAGCAGCGCGACAGGGGGCGCGCTAGAAAAACTGTTTTTT.

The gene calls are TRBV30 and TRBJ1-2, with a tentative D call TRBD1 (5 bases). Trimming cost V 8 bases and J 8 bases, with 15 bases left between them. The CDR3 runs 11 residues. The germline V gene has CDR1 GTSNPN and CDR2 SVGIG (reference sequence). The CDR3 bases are TGTGCCCACCGGGGGAGAGGGGGCTACACCTTC. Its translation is CAHRGRGGYTF. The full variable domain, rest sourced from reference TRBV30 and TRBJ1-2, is SQTIHQWPATLVQPVGSPLSLECTVEGTSNPNLYWYRQAAGRGLQLLFYSVGIGQISSEVPQNLSASRPQDRQFILSSKKLLLSDSGFYLCAHRGRGGYTFGSGTRLTVV.